The sequence of this TCR beta chain was determined in a study of PD-1 blockade in mismatch repair-deficient tumors. Study summary: Patients had over ten mismatch repair-deficient cancer types and were previously treated and progressing. Whole-study results and caveats: Tumor-resident clones, often undetectable pretreatment in blood, expanded then contracted after pembrolizumab.

TCR sequencing covered a few patients who responded to pembrolizumab. CDR1 and CDR2 (germline): SGHNT, YYREEE (reference sequence). V was shortened by 5 bases and J by 5 bases, with 15 bases between the two germline ends. The CDR3 sequence is 14 residues long. A remark on this clone: Antigen: not known.

Assay: immunoSEQ multiplex PCR; the TCRdb copy retains only in-frame clones and omits some. The sample shows some 97,000 clones, 82% of them seen only once. The chain links TRBV5-4 to TRBJ2-3; perhaps TRBD2 as D (6 bases). The source of this sequence is an adult with mismatch repair-deficient cancer. This specimen consisted of peripheral blood, obtained roughly 35 weeks after starting pembrolizumab. CDR3 loop: CASRPLASQDTQYF. The DNA for the CDR3 is TGTGCCAGCAGGCCTCTAGCGTCCCAAGATACGCAGTATTTT.